A selection of T cell receptor beta chains follows, all from one sample in a study of tumor-infiltrating lymphocytes in primary liver carcinoma. A single record per CDR3 protein comes from TCRdb applying MiXCR to the multiplex PCR reads. The sample lists about 350,000 distinct CDR3 sequences, about 61% occurring once. Sequences were obtained from peripheral blood. The origin of the receptors is a middle-aged man with primary liver carcinoma and hepatitis B virus infection. CDR3s include the opening cysteine and the closing phenylalanine or tryptophan. D genes are given only for firm matches. Only part of the rows carry a size: once, few, many, or a class if the clone is expanded.

J gene,D gene,V gene,clone size,CDR3 protein,CDR3 DNA
TRBJ1-5,TRBD1,TRBV5-1,many,CASSPQGGQPQHF,TGTGCCAGCAGCCCACAGGGGGGTCAGCCCCAGCATTTT
TRBJ2-1,TRBD1,TRBV29-1,-,CRVARGPGFYNEQFF,TGCAGGGTTGCCAGGGGGCCTGGGTTTTACAATGAGCAGTTCTTC
TRBJ2-3,-,TRBV5-4,-,CVSSLAGEDTQYF,TGTGTCAGCAGCTTGGCTGGGGAAGATACACAGTATTTT
TRBJ2-4,-,TRBV6-5,-,CGSSYSEGASKNIQYF,TGTGGCAGCAGTTACTCTGAAGGGGCCTCTAAAAACATTCAATATTTC
TRBJ2-3,-,TRBV5-5,-,CASSPAPGSTDTQYF,TGTGCCAGCAGCCCAGCCCCAGGAAGCACAGATACGCAGTATTTT
TRBJ2-7,-,TRBV10-3,-,CAISNTYEQYF,TGTGCCATCAGTAACACCTACGAGCAGTATTTC
TRBJ2-7,TRBD1,TRBV11-2,once,CTSSGQGAAYEQYF,TGTACCAGCAGCGGACAGGGGGCGGCCTACGAGCAGTACTTC
TRBJ2-2,-,TRBV4-1,-,CASSLKVGGIKFHRELFF,TGCGCCAGCAGCCTCAAGGTGGGCGGGATCAAGTTTCACAGGGAGCTGTTTTTT
TRBJ2-2,TRBD1,TRBV4-1,-,CTSNDLDRELTGGLFF,TGCACCAGCAACGATCTGGACAGGGAGTTAACCGGGGGGCTGTTTTTT
TRBJ2-1,TRBD2,TRBV4-3,-,CAGSPAGLALNNEQFF,TGCGCCGGCAGCCCTGCGGGACTAGCGTTGAACAATGAGCAGTTCTTC
TRBJ2-7,-,TRBV6-5,-,CAGSSPREQYF,TGTGCCGGCAGTTCTCCGAGGGAGCAGTACTTC
TRBJ1-2,-,TRBV11-2,-,CASSPGGGRHGYTF,TGTGCCAGCAGCCCCGGGGGAGGGCGCCATGGCTACACCTTC
TRBJ1-1,-,TRBV6-2/TRBV6-3,few,CASSVSRTELTEAFF,TGTGCCAGCAGTGTCTCGCGGACGGAGCTCACTGAAGCTTTCTTT
TRBJ2-7,-,TRBV11-2,-,CASILGAAFSYKQYF,-
TRBJ1-3,-,TRBV12-3/TRBV12-4,-,CASSFGGTGNTIYF,TGTGCCAGTAGTTTTGGGGGCACTGGAAACACCATATATTTT
TRBJ2-5,-,TRBV6-4,few,CASSSNPGETQYF,TGTGCCAGCAGCTCAAATCCCGGAGAGACCCAGTACTTC
TRBJ2-2,TRBD2,TRBV7-9,-,CASSDGGRADTGELFF,TGTGCCAGCAGCGATGGCGGGAGGGCCGACACCGGGGAGCTGTTTTTT
TRBJ2-1,TRBD2,TRBV4-3,once,CASSHLAGGHNELFF,TGCGCCAGCAGCCATCTAGCGGGAGGGCACAATGAGCTGTTCTTC
TRBJ1-1,-,TRBV12-3/TRBV12-4,-,CASSLGHQYAEAFF,TGCGCCAGCAGTTTAGGACACCAGTACGCTGAAGCTTTCTTT
TRBJ1-2,TRBD1,TRBV12-3/TRBV12-4,-,CASIRDSSYYGYTF,TGTGCCAGCATTCGGGACAGCTCGTACTATGGCTACACCTTC
TRBJ1-6,TRBD1,TRBV6-1,-,CASSVSGQGNSPLHF,TGTGCCAGCAGTGTTAGCGGACAGGGGAATTCACCCCTCCACTTT
TRBJ2-2,TRBD2,TRBV29-1,few,CSVTLAANTRELLF,TGCAGCGTTACACTAGCGGCTAACACCAGGGAGCTGCTTTTT
TRBJ2-1,TRBD1,TRBV11-2,-,CASSLLQGAVNEQLF,TGTGCCAGCAGCTTATTACAGGGGGCGGTTAATGAGCAGTTATTC
TRBJ2-4,-,TRBV5-6,many,CASSKKTPGLAKNIQYF,TGTGCCAGCAGCAAAAAGACGCCTGGACTAGCCAAAAACATTCAGTACTTC
TRBJ1-3,-,TRBV6-1,-,CASSGGSSGNTIYF,TGTGCCAGCAGTGGCGGAAGCTCTGGAAACACCATATATTTT
TRBJ2-7,-,TRBV11-2,-,CASSLMATYEQYF,TGTGCCAGCAGCTTGATGGCGACCTACGAGCAGTACTTC
TRBJ2-2,-,TRBV6-1,-,CVSSRMHGVLFF,TGTGTCAGCAGTCGAATGCATGGAGTGTTGTTTTTT
TRBJ1-1,-,TRBV28,few,CASRAPGGGTEAFF,TGTGCCAGCAGGGCACCCGGAGGGGGCACTGAAGCTTTCTTT
TRBJ1-1,TRBD1,TRBV29-1,-,CSVRTGATDAFF,TGCAGCGTACGAACAGGGGCCACTGATGCTTTCTTT
TRBJ2-7,TRBD2,TRBV5-4,many,CASSPGLAGAYEQYF,TGTGCCAGCAGCCCGGGTCTAGCGGGAGCCTACGAGCAGTACTTC
TRBJ2-3,-,TRBV11-2,-,CASAGIHRDTQYF,TGTGCCAGCGCAGGGATTCATAGAGATACGCAGTATTTT
TRBJ2-3,-,TRBV4-1,-,CASSQGHNQPQYF,TGCGCCAGCAGCCAAGGGCACAATCAGCCCCAGTATTTT
TRBJ2-1,TRBD2,TRBV11-2,-,CASSPLAGVCIEQFF,TGCGCCAGCAGCCCTCTAGCGGGAGTGTGTATTGAGCAGTTCTTC
TRBJ2-5,-,TRBV5-5,many,CASDESGFGETQYF,TGTGCCAGCGACGAGTCGGGTTTCGGAGAGACCCAGTACTTC
TRBJ2-7,TRBD1,TRBV5-1,-,CASSLTTGTEYEQYF,TGCGCCAGCAGCCTCACGACAGGGACCGAATATGAGCAGTACTTC
TRBJ2-3,-,TRBV4-3,-,CTSSQDLRGAEDTQYF,TGCACCAGCAGCCAAGATCTAAGGGGGGCGGAAGATACGCAGTATTTT
TRBJ1-4,-,TRBV6-1,-,CANAIGTTNEKLFF,TGTGCCAACGCTATCGGTACAACTAATGAAAAACTGTTTTTT
TRBJ2-2,-,TRBV30,-,CTWSVRASLNTGELFF,TGTACCTGGAGTGTCCGGGCTAGCTTGAACACCGGGGAGCTGTTTTTT
TRBJ2-5,-,TRBV11-2,-,CASSLARQLETQYF,TGTGCCAGCAGCTTAGCCAGGCAGTTGGAGACCCAGTACTTC
TRBJ2-3,TRBD1,TRBV29-1,many,CSVEWGQGDTQYF,TGCAGCGTTGAATGGGGACAGGGGGATACGCAGTATTTT
TRBJ2-4,-,TRBV5-6,few,CASSLSLGRGAKNIQYF,TGTGCCAGCAGCTTGTCGTTGGGCAGGGGCGCCAAAAACATCCAGTACTTC
TRBJ1-1,TRBD1,TRBV24-1,-,CATSEHGTGRDQEAFF,TGTGCCACCAGTGAACATGGGACAGGGCGGGATCAGGAAGCTTTCTTT
TRBJ2-7,-,TRBV11-2,-,CACSLWSGNYEQNF,TGTGCCTGCAGCTTATGGTCGGGAAACTACGAGCAGAACTTC
TRBJ2-5,TRBD1,TRBV11-1,-,CASSLNRGPSETQYF,TGTGCCAGCAGCTTAAACAGGGGGCCCTCAGAGACCCAGTATTTC
TRBJ2-7,-,TRBV11-2,-,CASTESYEQCF,TGTGCCAGCACGGAGAGTTACGAGCAGTGCTTC
TRBJ2-6,-,TRBV5-6,-,CASGFYPGVNVLTF,TGTGCCAGCGGCTTCTACCCTGGGGTCAACGTCCTGACTTTC
TRBJ1-2,-,TRBV11-2,-,CASSLGQGPESYTF,TGTGCCAGCAGCTTAGGGCAGGGCCCAGAGAGCTACACCTTC
TRBJ2-1,-,TRBV5-4,-,CASSEGSREYNEQFF,TGTGCCAGCAGCGAGGGGTCCCGGGAATACAATGAGCAGTTCTTC
TRBJ2-3,-,TRBV6-1,few,CASSGDGTDTQYF,TGTGCCAGCAGTGGAGACGGCACAGATACGCAGTATTTT
TRBJ1-4,-,TRBV6-5,-,CASSYRGAVAGEKLFF,TGTGCCAGCAGTTACCGGGGGGCAGTGGCGGGTGAAAAACTGTTTTTT
TRBJ1-1,-,TRBV9,-,CASSVGPESEAFF,TGTGCCAGCAGCGTCGGGCCGGAATCTGAAGCTTTCTTT
TRBJ1-1,-,TRBV9,-,CASSRGDGNEAFF,TGTGCCAGCAGCCGGGGGGACGGCAATGAAGCTTTCTTT
TRBJ2-1,TRBD1,TRBV11-2,once,CASSRQGFRHNGKLF,TGTGCCAGCAGCCGACAGGGTTTTAGGCACAATGGGAAGCTCTTC
TRBJ2-3,-,TRBV11-2,-,CSSSQTQGTQYF,TGTTCCAGCAGCCAGACCCAAGGTACGCAGTATTTT